This T cell receptor (beta chain) was identified during a study of blood T cells in healthy people across ages. The CDR3 consists of 15 residues. J lost 5 bases, V lost 2 bases, and 7 bases had no gene match. The germline V gene encodes CDR1 SGHAT and CDR2 FQNNGV. As regards this clonotype: Its antigen remains unidentified.

The authors ran a second PCR of 7 to 11 cycles using a sample-barcoded 5' primer and a J-beta primer mix. Each TCR beta cDNA got a 12-nucleotide random molecular identifier. TCRdb redid the calling of the 5' RACE reads with MiXCR, one entry per CDR3 protein. The sample contains around 1,100,000 distinct CDR3 sequences, roughly two fifths of which appear only once. Study outcomes and limitations: The unknown donor CMV status may have confounded expanded clonotype changes.

This sequence was found in a man between 18 and 35 years old in good health. This chain uses TRBV11-2 with TRBJ2-5, with 8 bases matching TRBD1. Specimen: blood. CDR3 nucleotides: TGTGCCAGCAGCTTACGAGGCAGGGGGCAGGAGACCCAGTACTTC. Translated: CASSLRGRGQETQYF.